The T cell receptor beta chain under discussion was sequenced for a study of blood T cell repertoires in COVID-19 (TCRdb year 2020). With regard to the full study: The collaborator samples originated in the United States, Italy and Spain and spanned the acute and convalescent phases of COVID-19. Samples were obtained from the ongoing ImmuneRACE study (first 160 participants) and from about 1,300 subjects provided by 6 global collaborators. Nearly every sample came with metadata listing a de-identified subject ID, COVID-19 status, age in years and sex. Where available, HLA class I and class II types were obtained from metadata supplied by the sample provider rather than from assay-based typing. The prospective study material was composed of cDNA or gDNA derived from T cells, B-cell-depleted T cells, or PBMCs. The repertoires were released in a freely available public database meant as a resource for research on the immune response to SARS-CoV-2. Deeply sampled blood TCRbeta repertoires from subjects exposed to, actively infected with, or recovered from COVID-19 were included in the dataset. Findings and caveats that apply to the study as a whole: How much clinical and demographic metadata was included differed by source and by participant, and the metadata was provided uncurated.

The immunoSEQ Assay, a bias-controlled multiplex PCR, was used to amplify TCRbeta CDR3 regions from genomic DNA. As for the original processing: The number of nucleated cells in each sample was estimated by amplification of reference gene primers within the assay. Sequence reads were collapsed and filtered to measure the absolute abundance of every unique TCRbeta CDR3 rearrangement. Productive Simpson clonality was computed per sample as the square root of Simpson's diversity index over productive rearrangements. TCRdb mirrors the immuneACCESS table, restricted to in-frame sequences. Some clones are absent from its copies; in checked studies, under half trace to an unresolved V gene, and the reason for the others is unknown. V, J and clone size are taken as reported in that table, and D and trimming were inferred from the DNA itself. This sample holds 350,000 to 450,000 clones; roughly 85% were observed only once. Around 3.4% of the sample is taken by the ten largest.

Concerning this clone itself: Its antigen remains unidentified. The input lacks base qualities; no much larger clone sits a single base away.

Collaborating institutions collected whole blood in K2EDTA tubes following their own protocols. Collaborator samples were shipped for TCRbeta analysis as frozen whole blood, isolated PBMCs, or DNA extracted from either sample type. The CDR3 sequence holds 15 residues, the cysteine and phenylalanine included. Only CDR3 DNA is held: 45 bases, read in frame from base 1. The trim is 4 bases for V and 2 bases for J, with a gap of 15 bases between the germline ends. In the germline V gene, CDR1 corresponds to SGHDN and CDR2 to FVKESK. Recombination joined TRBV14 with TRBJ2-7; possibly the D gene is TRBD2, per 5 matching bases. The specimen sequenced was peripheral blood. The sequence was collected from a woman aged 18 to 35 with acute or convalescent COVID-19. Here is the DNA: TGTGCCAGCAGCCTTTCGGGGAGTAGGACCTACGAGCAGTACTTC. The resulting protein is CASSLSGSRTYEQYF. The CDR3 plus the reference TRBV14 and TRBJ2-7 genes for the other parts give the full variable domain: EAGVTQFPSHSVIEKGQTVTLRCDPISGHDNLYWYRRVMGKEIKFLLHFVKESKQDESGMPNNRFLAERTGGTYSTLKVQPAELEDSGVYFCASSLSGSRTYEQYFGPGTRLTVT.